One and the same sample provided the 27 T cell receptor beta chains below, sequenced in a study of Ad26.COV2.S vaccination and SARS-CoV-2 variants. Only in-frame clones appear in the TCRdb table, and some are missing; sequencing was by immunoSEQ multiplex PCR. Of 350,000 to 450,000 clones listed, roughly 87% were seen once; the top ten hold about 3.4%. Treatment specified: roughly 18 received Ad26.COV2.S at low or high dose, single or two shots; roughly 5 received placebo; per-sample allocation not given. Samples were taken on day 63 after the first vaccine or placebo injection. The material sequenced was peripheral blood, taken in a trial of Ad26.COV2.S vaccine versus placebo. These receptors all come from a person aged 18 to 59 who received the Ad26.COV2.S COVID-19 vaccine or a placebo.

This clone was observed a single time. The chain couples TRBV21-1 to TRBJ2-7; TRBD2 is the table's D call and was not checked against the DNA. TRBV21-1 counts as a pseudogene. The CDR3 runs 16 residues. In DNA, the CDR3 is TGTGCCAGCAGCAAAGCGCTCCGCGGCTCCTCCTACGAGCAGTACTTC. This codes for CASSKALRGSSYEQYF.

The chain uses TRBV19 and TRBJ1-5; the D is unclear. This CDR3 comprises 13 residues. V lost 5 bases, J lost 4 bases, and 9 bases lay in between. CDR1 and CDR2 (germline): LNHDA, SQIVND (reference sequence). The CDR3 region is CASSWTFNQPQHF. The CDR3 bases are TGTGCCAGTAGTTGGACGTTTAATCAGCCCCAGCATTTT.

Written as DNA, the CDR3 is TGTGCCAGCAGCCCGAGTGGAGCGGGGTGGGACGAGCAGTACTTC. The encoded protein is CASSPSGAGWDEQYF. The rearrangement uses TRBV5-8 and TRBJ2-7; the match to TRBD2 covers 7 bases. The ends lost 4 bases at V and 5 bases at J; junction bases unmatched: 12. This CDR3 region has 15 residues. Germline assignment: CDR1 SGHTS and CDR2 YDEGEE.

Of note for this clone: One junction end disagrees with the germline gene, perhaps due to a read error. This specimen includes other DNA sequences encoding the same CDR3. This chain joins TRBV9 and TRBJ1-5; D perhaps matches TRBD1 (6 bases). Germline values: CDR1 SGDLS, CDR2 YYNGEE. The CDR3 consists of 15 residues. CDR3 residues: CASSVGGLVDQPQHF. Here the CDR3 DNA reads TGTGCCAGCAGCGTGGGGGGCTTGGTGGATCAGCCCCAACATTTT.

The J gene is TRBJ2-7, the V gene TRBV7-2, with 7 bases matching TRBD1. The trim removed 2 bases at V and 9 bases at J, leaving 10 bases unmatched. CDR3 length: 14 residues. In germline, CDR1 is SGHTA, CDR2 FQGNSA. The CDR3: CASSLWGQYEVQYF. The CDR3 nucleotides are TGTGCCAGCAGCTTATGGGGACAGTACGAAGTGCAGTACTTC. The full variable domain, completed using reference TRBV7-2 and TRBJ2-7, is GAGVSQSPSNKVTEKGKDVELRCDPISGHTALYWYRQSLGQGLEFLIYFQGNSAPDKSGLPSDRFSAERTGGSVSTLTIQRTQQEDSAVYLCASSLWGQYEVQYFGPGTRLTVT.

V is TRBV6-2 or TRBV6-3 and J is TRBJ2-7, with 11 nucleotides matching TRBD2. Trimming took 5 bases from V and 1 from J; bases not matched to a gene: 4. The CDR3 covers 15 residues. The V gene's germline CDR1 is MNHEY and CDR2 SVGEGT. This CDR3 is CASSRTSGGSYEQYF. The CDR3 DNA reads TGTGCCAGCAGTCGAACTAGCGGGGGTTCCTACGAGCAGTACTTC.

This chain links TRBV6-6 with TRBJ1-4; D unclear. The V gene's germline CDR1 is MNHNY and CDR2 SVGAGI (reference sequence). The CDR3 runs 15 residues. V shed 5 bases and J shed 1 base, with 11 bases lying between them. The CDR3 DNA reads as TGTGCCAGCAGTAGTGGACGGGGAACTAATGAAAAACTGTTTTTT. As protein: CASSSGRGTNEKLFF.

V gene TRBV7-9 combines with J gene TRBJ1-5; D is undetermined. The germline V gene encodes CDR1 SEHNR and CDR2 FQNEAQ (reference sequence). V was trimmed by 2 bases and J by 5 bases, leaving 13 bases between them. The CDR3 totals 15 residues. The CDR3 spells CASSLWPAGDQPQHF. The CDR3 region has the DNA TGTGCCAGCAGCTTATGGCCGGCCGGTGATCAGCCCCAGCATTTT.

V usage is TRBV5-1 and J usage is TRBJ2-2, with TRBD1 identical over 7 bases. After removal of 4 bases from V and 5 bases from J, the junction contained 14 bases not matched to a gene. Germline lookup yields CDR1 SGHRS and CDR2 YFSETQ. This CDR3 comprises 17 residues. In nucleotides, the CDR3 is TGCGCCAGCAGCCCTGGTCCTACAGGGGTGGGAACCGGGGAGCTGTTTTTT. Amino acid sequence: CASSPGPTGVGTGELFF.

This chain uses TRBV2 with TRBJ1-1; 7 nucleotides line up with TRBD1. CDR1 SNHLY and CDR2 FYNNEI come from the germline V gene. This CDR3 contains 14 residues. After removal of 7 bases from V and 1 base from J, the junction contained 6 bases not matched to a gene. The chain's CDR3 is CASNRQGENTEAFF. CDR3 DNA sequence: TGTGCCAGCAACCGACAGGGAGAGAACACTGAAGCTTTCTTT.

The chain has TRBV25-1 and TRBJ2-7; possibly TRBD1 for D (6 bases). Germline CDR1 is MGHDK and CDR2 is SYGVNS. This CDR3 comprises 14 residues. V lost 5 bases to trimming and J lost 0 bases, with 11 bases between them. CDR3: CASSLDSRSYEQYF. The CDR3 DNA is TGTGCCAGCAGTTTGGACAGCCGCTCCTACGAGCAGTACTTC.

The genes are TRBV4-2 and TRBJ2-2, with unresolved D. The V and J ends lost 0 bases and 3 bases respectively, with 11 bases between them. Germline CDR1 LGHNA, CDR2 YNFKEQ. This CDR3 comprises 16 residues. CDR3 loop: CASSQDRQSYTGELFF. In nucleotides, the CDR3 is TGTGCCAGCAGCCAAGATAGGCAGTCTTACACCGGGGAGCTGTTTTTT.

CDR3 in DNA: TGTGCCGCCGAACGAGGGGCTGGGGCCAACGTCCTGACTTTC. It is translated as CAAERGAGANVLTF. This chain joins TRBV7-9 and TRBJ2-6, with D perhaps being TRBD1 or TRBD2 (5 bases each). The CDR3 covers 14 residues. Trimming cost V 11 bases and J 2 bases, with 13 bases left between them. In germline, CDR1 is SEHNR, CDR2 FQNEAQ (reference sequence).

CDR3 sequence reads: CASSSPLEAQHF. The CDR3 DNA is TGTGCCAGTAGTTCTCCCCTTGAGGCCCAGCATTTT. J is TRBJ1-5 and V is TRBV19, with unresolved D. Trimming cost V 5 bases and J 11 bases, with 13 bases left between them. Germline V lookup: CDR1 LNHDA, CDR2 SQIVND (reference sequence). The CDR3 covers 12 residues.

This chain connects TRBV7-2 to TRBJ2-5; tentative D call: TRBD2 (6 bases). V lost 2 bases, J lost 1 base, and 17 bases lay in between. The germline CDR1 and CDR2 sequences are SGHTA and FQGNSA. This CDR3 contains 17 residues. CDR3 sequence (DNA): TGTGCCAGCAGCTTATCCCCGGGGGACGCAAGCCAAGAGACCCAGTACTTC. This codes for CASSLSPGDASQETQYF.

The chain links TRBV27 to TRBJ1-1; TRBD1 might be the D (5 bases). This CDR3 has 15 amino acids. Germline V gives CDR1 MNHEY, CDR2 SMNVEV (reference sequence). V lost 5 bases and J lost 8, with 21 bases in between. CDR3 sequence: CASSLGPGRPAEAFF. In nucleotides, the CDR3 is TGTGCCAGCAGTCTGGGACCCGGACGGCCTGCCGAAGCTTTCTTT.

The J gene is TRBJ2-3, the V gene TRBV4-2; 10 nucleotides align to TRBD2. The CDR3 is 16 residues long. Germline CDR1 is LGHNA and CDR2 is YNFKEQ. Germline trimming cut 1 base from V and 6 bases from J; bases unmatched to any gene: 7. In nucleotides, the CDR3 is TGTGCCAGCAGCCAAGGATCCAGCGGGGGGGCGGATACGCAGTATTTT. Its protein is CASSQGSSGGADTQYF.

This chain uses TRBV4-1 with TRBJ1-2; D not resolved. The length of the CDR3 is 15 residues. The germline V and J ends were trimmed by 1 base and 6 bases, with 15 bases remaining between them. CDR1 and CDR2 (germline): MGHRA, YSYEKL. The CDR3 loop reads CASSQVLVSRDGYTF. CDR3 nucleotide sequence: TGCGCCAGCAGCCAAGTATTGGTATCCCGGGATGGCTACACCTTC.

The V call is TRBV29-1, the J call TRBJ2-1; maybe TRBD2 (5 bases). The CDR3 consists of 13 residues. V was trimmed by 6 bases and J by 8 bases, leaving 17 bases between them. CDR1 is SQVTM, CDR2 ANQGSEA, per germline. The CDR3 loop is CSVETEVWDEQFF. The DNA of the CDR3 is TGCAGCGTCGAAACGGAGGTGTGGGATGAGCAGTTCTTC.

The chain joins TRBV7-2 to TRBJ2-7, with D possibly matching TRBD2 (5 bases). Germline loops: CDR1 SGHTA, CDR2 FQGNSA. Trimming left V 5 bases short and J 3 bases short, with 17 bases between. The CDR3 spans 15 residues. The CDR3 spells CASSPRGAAIYEQYF. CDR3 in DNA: TGTGCCAGCAGCCCACGGGGTGCTGCCATCTACGAGCAGTACTTC.

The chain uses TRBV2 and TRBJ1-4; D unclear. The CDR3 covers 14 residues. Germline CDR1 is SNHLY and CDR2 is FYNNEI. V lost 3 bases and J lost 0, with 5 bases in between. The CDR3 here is CASSDRATNEKLFF. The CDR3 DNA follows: TGTGCCAGCAGTGATAGGGCAACTAATGAAAAACTGTTTTTT.

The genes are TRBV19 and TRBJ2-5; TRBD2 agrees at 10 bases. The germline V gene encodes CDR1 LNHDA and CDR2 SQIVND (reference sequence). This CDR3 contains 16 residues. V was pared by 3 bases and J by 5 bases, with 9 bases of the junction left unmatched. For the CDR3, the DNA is TGTGCCAGTAGTATTTCTAGCGGGGGAACCAGGGAGACCCAGTACTTC. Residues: CASSISSGGTRETQYF.

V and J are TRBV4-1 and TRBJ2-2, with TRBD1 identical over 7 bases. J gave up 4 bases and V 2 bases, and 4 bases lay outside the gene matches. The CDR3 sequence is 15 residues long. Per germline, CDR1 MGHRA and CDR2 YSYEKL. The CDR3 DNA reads TGCGCCAGCAGCCAAAGACAGGGAGTCACCGGGGAGCTGTTTTTT. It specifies CASSQRQGVTGELFF.

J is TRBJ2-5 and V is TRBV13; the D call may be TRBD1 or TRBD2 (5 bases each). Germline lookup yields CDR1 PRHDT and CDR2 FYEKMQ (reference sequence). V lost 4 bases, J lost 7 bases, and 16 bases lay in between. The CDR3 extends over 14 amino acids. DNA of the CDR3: TGTGCCAGCAGCTACGGGACGGCCAGAGGGACCCAGTACTTC. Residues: CASSYGTARGTQYF.

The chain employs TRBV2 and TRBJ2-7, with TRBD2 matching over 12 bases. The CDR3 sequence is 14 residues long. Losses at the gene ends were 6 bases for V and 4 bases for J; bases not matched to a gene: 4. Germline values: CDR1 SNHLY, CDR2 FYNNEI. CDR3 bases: TGTGCCAGCAGGGCTAGCGGGGGGGGTTACGAGCAGTACTTC. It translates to CASRASGGGYEQYF. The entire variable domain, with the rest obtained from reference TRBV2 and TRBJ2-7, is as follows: EPEVTQTPSHQVTQMGQEVILRCVPISNHLYFYWYRQILGQKVEFLVSFYNNEISEKSEIFDDQFSVERPDGSNFTLKIRSTKLEDSAMYFCASRASGGGYEQYFGPGTRLTVT.

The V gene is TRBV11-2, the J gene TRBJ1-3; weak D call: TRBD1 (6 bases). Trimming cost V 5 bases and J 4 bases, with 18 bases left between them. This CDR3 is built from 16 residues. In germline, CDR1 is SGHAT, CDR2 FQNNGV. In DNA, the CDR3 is TGTGCCAGCAGCCTCCACCTCGGGACACAGGGAAACACCATATATTTT. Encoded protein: CASSLHLGTQGNTIYF.

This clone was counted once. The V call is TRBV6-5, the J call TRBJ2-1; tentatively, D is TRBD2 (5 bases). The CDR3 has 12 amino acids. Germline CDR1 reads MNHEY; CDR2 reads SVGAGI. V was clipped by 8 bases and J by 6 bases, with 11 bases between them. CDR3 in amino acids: CASSASPNEQFF. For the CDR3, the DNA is TGTGCCAGCTCCGCTAGCCCCAATGAGCAGTTCTTC.